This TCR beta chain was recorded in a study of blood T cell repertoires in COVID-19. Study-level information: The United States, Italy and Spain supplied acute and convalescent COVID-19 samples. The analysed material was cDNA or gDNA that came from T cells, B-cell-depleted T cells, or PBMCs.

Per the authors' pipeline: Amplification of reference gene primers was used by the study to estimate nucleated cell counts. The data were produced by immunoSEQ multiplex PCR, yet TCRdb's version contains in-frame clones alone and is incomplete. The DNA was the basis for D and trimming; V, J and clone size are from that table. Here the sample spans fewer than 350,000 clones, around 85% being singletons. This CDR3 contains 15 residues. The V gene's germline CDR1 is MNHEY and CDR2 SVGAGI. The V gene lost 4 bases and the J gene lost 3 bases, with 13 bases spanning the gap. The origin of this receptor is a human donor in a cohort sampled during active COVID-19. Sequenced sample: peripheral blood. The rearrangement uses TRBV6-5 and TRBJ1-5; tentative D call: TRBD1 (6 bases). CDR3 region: CASSSFDRTNQPQHF. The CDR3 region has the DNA TGTGCCAGCAGTTCCTTCGACAGGACCAATCAGCCCCAGCATTTT.